This TCR beta chain derives from a study of blood T cell repertoires in COVID-19. Across the study: Collection of acute and convalescent COVID-19 samples took place in the United States, Italy and Spain. T cells, B-cell-depleted T cells, or PBMCs provided the cDNA or gDNA that served as material.

Trimming took 3 bases from V and 0 from J; bases not matched to a gene: 12. Germline V CDR1 and CDR2: MGHRA, YSYEKL. The CDR3 contains 20 residues. In the original analysis: Amplification with reference gene primers provided the estimates of nucleated cell counts. Generated by immunoSEQ multiplex PCR, the TCRdb table keeps only in-frame clones and is missing some. That table supplies the V and J calls and clone size; D and trimming were determined from the DNA. The table includes 200,000 to 250,000 clones, roughly 84% detected once. Everyone who took part was roughly 18 to 89 years old, and they came from 20 to 25 US areas. This clone was seen a few times.

The clonotype comes from a man in his thirties or forties in a cohort exposed to, infected with or recovered from COVID-19 (not recorded which). What was sequenced was PBMCs or T cells enriched from blood (not recorded which). The V and J genes are TRBV4-1 and TRBJ1-5; 12 bases line up with TRBD1. CDR3 loop: CASSHPSGTGGRYSNQPQHF. CDR3 coding DNA: TGCGCCAGCAGCCATCCCTCCGGGACAGGGGGCCGATATAGCAATCAGCCCCAGCATTTT.